This T cell receptor (beta chain) was captured by sequencing in a study of technical replicates of blood from several donors. CDR3 length equals 14 residues. V lost 1 base and J lost 1, with 7 bases in between. Germline CDR1 reads KGHSY; CDR2 reads FQNENV. Sequenced by immunoSEQ multiplex PCR; TCRdb stores in-frame clones only, minus some. The top ten clones hold approximately 5% of a sample with about 80,000 clones, just over 85% of them seen once. This clonotype was obtained from a human donor in good health. Some clones in this sample may be carry-over from other donors' samples. The chain is built from TRBV16 and TRBJ1-1; D gene unclear. Sequencing was carried out using PBMCs. The CDR3 region has the DNA TGTGCCAGCAGCCAATGGGCAGCGAACACTGAAGCTTTCTTT. It codes for CASSQWAANTEAFF.